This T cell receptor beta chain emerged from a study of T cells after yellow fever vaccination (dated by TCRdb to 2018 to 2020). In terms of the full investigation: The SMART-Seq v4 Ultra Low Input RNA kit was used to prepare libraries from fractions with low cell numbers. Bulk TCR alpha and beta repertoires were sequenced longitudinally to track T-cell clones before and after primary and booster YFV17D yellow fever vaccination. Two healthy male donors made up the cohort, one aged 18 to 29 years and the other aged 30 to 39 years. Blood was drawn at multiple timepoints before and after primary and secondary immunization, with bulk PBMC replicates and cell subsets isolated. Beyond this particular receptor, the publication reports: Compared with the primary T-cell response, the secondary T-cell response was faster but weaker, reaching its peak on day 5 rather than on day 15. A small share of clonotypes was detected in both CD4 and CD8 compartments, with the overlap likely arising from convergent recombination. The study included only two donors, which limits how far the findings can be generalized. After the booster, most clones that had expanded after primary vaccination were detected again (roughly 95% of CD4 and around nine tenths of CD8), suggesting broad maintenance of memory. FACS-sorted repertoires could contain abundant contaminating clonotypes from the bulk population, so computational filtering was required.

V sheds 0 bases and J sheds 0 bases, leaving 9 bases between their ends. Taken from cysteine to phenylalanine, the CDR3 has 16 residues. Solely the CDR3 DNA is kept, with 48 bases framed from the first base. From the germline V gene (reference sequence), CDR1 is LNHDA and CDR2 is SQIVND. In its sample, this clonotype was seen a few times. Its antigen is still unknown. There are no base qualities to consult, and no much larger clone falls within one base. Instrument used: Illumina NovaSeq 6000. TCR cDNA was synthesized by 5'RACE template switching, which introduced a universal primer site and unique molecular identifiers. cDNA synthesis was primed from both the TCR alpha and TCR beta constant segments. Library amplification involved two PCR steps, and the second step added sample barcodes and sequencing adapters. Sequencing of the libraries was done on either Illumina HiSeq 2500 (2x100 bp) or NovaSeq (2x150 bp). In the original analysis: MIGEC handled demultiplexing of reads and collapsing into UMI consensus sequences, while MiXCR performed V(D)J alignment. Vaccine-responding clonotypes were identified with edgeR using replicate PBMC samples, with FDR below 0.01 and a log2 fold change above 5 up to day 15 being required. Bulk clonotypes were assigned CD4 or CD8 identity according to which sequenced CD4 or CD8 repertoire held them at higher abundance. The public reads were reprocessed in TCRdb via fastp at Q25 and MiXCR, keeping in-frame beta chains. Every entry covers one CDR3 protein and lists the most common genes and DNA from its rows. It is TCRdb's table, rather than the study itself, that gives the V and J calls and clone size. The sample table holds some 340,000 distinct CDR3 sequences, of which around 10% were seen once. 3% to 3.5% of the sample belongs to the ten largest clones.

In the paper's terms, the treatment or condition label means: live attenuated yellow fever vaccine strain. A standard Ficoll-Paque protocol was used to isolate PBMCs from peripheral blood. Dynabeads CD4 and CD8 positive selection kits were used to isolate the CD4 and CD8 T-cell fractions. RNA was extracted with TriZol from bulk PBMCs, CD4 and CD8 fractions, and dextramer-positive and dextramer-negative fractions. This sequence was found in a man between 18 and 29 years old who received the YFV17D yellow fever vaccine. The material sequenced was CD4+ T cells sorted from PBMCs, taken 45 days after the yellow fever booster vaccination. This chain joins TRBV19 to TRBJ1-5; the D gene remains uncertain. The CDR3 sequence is CASSIDHGYSNQPQHF. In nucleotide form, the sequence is TGTGCCAGTAGTATAGATCACGGATATAGCAATCAGCCCCAGCATTTT.